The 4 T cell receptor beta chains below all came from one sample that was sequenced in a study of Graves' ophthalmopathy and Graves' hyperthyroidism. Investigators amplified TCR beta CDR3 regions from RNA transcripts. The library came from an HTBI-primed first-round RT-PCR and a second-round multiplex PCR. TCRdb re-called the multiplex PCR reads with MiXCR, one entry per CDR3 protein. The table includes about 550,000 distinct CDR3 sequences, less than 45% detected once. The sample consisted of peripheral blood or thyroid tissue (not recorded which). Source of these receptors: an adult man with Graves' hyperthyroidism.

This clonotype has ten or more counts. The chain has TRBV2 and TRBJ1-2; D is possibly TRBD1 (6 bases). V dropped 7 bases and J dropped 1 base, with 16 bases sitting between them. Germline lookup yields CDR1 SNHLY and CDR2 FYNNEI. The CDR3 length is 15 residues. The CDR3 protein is CASNKGDTYNYGYTF. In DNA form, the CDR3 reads TGTGCCAGCAATAAGGGGGACACCTATAACTATGGCTACACCTTC.

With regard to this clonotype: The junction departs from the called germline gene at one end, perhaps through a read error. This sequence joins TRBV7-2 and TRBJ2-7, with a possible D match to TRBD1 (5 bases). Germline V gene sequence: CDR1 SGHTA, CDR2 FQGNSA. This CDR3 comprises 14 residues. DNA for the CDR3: TGTGCCAGCAGCTTAGTAGGGGCAGCCTACAAGCAGTACTTC. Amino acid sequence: CASSLVGAAYKQYF.

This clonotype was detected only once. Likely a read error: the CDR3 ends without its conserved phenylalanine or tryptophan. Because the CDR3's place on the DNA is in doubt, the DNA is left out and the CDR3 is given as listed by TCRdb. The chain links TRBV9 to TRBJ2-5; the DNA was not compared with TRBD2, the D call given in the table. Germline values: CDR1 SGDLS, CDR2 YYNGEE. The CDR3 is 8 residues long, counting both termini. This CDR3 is CASSVEAS.

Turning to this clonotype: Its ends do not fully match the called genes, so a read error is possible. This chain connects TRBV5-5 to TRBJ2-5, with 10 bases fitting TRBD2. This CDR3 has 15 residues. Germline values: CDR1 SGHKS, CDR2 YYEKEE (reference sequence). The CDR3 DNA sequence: TGCGCCAGCAGCTTGACGGGACTAGCGAAAGAGACCCAGTACTTC. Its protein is CASSLTGLAKETQYF.